This T cell receptor beta chain originates from a study of CD8 T cells in ankylosing spondylitis. Study outcomes and limitations: Disease-linked clones had a CD8+ phenotype and relatively low frequency in peripheral blood. In reactive arthritis synovial fluid and blood, some motif variants had been reported before. From matched ankylosing spondylitis synovial fluid, disease-linked clones were reportedly recovered at significantly enriched levels. Made up of 7 to 9 highly homologous variants, a TCR beta motif appeared characteristic of ankylosing spondylitis blood.

The germline gives CDR1 MGHDK, CDR2 SYGVNS. This CDR3 contains 12 residues. V was cut by 1 base and J by 7 bases, with 4 bases left in between. This clonotype was detected a few times. Its cognate antigen is unknown. The authors made TCR beta libraries by quantitative 5'-RACE with molecular barcodes. One entry per CDR3 protein, called by TCRdb with MiXCR from the 5' RACE reads. The sample has some 200,000 distinct CDR3 sequences, just under 7.5% seen once. The chain employs TRBV25-1 and TRBJ2-2; D call uncertain. The receptor's source is a male donor with ankylosing spondylitis. The material sequenced was blood, either unsorted or a sorted T cell fraction (not recorded which). The DNA for the CDR3 is TGTGCCAGCAGTGAATTCAACGGGGAGCTGTTTTTT. It codes for CASSEFNGELFF.